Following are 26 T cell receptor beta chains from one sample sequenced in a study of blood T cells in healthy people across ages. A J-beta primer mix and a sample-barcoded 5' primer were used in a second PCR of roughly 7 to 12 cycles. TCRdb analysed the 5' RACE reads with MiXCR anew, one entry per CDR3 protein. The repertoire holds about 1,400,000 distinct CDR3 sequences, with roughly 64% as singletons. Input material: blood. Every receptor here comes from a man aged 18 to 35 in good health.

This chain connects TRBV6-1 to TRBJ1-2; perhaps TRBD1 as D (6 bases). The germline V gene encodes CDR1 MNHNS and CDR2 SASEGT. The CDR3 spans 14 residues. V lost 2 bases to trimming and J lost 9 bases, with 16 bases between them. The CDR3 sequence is CASSEFGTQGSYTF. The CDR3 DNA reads TGTGCCAGCAGTGAATTCGGCACTCAGGGGAGCTACACCTTC.

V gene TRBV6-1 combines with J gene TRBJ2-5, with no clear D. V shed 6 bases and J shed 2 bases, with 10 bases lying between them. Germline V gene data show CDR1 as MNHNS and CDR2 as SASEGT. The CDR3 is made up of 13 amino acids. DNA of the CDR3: TGTGCCAGCAGCCCACCACCTCAAGAGACCCAGTACTTC. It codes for CASSPPPQETQYF.

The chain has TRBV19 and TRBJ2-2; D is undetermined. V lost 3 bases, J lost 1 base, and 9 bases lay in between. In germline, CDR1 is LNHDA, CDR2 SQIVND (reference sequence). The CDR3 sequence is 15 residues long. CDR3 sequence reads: CASSIGSQNTGELFF. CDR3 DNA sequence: TGTGCCAGTAGTATTGGGTCACAGAACACCGGGGAGCTGTTTTTT.

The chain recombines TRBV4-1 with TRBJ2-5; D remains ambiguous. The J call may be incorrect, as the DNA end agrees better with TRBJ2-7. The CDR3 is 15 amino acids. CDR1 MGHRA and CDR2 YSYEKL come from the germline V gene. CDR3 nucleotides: TGCGCCAGCAGCCAAGTCCCCCGTTCGGCCTACGAGCAGTACTTC. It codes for CASSQVPRSAYEQYF.

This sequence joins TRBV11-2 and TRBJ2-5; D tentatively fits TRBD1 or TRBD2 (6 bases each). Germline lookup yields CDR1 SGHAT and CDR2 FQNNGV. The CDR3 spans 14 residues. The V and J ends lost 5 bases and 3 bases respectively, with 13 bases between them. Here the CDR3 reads CASSAGQFKETQYF. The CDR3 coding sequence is TGTGCCAGCAGCGCGGGACAATTTAAAGAGACCCAGTACTTC. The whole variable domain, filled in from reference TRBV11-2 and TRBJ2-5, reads EAGVAQSPRYKIIEKRQSVAFWCNPISGHATLYWYQQILGQGPKLLIQFQNNGVVDDSQLPKDRFSAERLKGVDSTLKIQPAKLEDSAVYLCASSAGQFKETQYFGPGTRLLVL.

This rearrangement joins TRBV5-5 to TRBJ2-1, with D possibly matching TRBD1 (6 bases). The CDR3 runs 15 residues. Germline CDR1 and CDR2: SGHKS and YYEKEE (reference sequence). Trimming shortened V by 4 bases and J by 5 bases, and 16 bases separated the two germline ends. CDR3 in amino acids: CASSEVGGWNNEQFF. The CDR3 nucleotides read TGTGCCAGCAGCGAGGTAGGGGGTTGGAACAATGAGCAGTTCTTC.

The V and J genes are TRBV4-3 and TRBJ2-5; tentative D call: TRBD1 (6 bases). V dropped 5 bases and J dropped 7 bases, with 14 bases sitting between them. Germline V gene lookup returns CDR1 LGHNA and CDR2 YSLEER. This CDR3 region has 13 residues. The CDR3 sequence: CASSERGLGTQYF. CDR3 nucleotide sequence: TGCGCCAGCAGCGAAAGGGGGTTGGGGACCCAGTACTTC.

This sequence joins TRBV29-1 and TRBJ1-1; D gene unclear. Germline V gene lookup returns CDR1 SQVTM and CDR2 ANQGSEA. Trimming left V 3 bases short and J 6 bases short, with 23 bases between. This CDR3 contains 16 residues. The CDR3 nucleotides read TGCAGCGTTGACCCGTGGGTTTCGGGATTTCGCCCTGAAGCTTTCTTT. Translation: CSVDPWVSGFRPEAFF.

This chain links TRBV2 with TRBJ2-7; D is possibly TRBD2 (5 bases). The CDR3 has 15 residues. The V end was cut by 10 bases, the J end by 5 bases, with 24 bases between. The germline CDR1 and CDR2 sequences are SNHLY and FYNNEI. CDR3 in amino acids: CATLPTGDDKNEQYF. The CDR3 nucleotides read TGTGCCACCCTACCGACCGGGGATGACAAGAACGAGCAGTACTTC.

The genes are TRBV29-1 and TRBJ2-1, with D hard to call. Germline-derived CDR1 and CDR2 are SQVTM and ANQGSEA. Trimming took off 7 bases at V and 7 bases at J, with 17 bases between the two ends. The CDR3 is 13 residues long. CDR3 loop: CSARLQEPNEQFF. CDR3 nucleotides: TGCAGCGCTCGTCTCCAAGAACCGAATGAGCAGTTCTTC.

The CDR3 protein is CASSHAGPYNEQFF. The CDR3 DNA sequence: TGTGCCAGCAGCCATGCGGGACCGTACAATGAGCAGTTCTTC. V and J are TRBV4-2 and TRBJ2-1; tentative D call: TRBD2 (6 bases). Trimming took off 3 bases at V and 4 bases at J, with 10 bases between the two ends. The CDR3 loop spans 14 amino acids. Germline V gene sequence: CDR1 LGHNA, CDR2 YNFKEQ.

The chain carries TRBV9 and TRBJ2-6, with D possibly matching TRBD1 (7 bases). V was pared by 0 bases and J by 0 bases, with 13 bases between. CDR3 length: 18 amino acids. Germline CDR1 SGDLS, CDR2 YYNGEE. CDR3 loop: CASSVAPGGSSGANVLTF. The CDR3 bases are TGTGCCAGCAGCGTAGCCCCAGGGGGGAGCTCTGGGGCCAACGTCCTGACTTTC.

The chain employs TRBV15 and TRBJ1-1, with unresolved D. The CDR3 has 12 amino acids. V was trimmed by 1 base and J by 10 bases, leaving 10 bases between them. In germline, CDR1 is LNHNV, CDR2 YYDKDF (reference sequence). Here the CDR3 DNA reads TGTGCCACCAGCAGAGTTAATGCGGGAGCTTTCTTT. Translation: CATSRVNAGAFF.

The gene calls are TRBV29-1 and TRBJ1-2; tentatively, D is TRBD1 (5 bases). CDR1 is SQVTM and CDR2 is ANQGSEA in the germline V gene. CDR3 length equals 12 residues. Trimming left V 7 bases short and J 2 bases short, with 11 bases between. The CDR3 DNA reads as TGCAGCGGGGTCTGGGGGAACTATGGCTACACCTTC. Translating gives CSGVWGNYGYTF.

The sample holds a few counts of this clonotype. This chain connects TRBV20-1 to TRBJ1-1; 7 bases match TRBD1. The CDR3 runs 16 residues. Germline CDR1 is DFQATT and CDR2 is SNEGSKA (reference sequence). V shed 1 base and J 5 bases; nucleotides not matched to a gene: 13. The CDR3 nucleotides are TGCAGTGCTAGAGGACCCCGACAGGGTGTAGCGACTGAAGCTTTCTTT. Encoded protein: CSARGPRQGVATEAFF.

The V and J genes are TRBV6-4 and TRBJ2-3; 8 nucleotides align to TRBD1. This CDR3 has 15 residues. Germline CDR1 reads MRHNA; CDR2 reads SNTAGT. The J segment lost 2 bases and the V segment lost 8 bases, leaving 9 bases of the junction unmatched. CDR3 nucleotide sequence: TGTGCCAGCTCGAAAGGGACAGGTCTCACAGATACGCAGTATTTT. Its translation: CASSKGTGLTDTQYF.

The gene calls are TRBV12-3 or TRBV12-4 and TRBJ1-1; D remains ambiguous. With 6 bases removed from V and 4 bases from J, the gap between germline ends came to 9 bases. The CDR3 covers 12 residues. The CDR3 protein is CASSGTPTEAFF. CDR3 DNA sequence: TGTGCCAGCAGCGGAACCCCCACTGAAGCTTTCTTT.

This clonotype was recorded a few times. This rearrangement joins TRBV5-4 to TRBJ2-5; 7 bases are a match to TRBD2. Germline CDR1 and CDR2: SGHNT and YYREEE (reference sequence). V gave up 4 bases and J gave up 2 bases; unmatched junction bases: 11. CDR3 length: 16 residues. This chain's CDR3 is CASSDRSGYQQETQYF. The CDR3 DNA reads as TGTGCCAGCAGCGACCGTAGCGGGTACCAGCAAGAGACCCAGTACTTC.

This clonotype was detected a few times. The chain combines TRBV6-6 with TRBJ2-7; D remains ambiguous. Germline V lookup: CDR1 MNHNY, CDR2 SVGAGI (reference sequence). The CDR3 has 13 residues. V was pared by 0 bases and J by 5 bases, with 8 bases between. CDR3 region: CASSYSTVHEQYF. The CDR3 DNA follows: TGTGCCAGCAGTTACTCGACCGTGCACGAGCAGTACTTC.

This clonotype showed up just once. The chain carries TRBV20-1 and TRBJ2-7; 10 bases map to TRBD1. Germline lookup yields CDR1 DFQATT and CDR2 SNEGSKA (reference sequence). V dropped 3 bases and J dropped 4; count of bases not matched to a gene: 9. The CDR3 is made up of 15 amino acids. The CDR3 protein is CSARDDRGPGYEQYF. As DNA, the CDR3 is TGCAGTGCTAGGGATGACAGGGGGCCGGGGTACGAGCAGTACTTC.

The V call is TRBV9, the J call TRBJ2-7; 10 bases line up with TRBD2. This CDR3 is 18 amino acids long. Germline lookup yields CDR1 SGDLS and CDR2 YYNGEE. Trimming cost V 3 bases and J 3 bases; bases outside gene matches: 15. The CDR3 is CASSAPLEREGQVYEQYF. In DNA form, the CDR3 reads TGTGCCAGCAGCGCCCCCCTTGAGCGGGAGGGCCAGGTCTACGAGCAGTACTTC.

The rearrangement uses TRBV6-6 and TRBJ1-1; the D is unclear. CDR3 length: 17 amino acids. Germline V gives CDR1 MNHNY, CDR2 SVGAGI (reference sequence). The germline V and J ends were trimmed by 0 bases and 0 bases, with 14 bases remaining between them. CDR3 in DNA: TGTGCCAGCAGTTACTCCCTCGAACAGCGACTGAACACTGAAGCTTTCTTT. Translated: CASSYSLEQRLNTEAFF.

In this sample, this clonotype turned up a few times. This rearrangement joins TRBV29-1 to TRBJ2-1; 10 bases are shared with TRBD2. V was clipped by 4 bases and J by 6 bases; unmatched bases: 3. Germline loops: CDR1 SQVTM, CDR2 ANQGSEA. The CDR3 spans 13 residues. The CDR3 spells CSVALAGGNEQFF. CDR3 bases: TGCAGCGTTGCTTTAGCGGGAGGCAATGAGCAGTTCTTC.

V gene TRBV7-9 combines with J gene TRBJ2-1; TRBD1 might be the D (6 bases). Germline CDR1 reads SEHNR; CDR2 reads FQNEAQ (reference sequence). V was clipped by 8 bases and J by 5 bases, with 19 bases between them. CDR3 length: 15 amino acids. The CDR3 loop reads CASHRVTEYNNEQFF. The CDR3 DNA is TGTGCCAGCCACAGGGTTACGGAATACAACAATGAGCAGTTCTTC. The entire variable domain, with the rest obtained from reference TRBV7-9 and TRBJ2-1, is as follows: DTGVSQNPRHKITKRGQNVTFRCDPISEHNRLYWYRQTLGQGPEFLTYFQNEAQLEKSRLLSDRFSAERPKGSFSTLEIQRTEQGDSAMYLCASHRVTEYNNEQFFGPGTRLTVL.

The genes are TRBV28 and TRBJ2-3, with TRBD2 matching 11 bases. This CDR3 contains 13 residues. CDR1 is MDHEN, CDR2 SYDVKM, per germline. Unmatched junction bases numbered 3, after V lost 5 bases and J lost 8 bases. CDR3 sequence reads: CASSGTSGGTQYF. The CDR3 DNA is TGTGCCAGCAGTGGCACTAGCGGGGGTACGCAGTATTTT. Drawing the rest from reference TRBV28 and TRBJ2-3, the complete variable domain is DVKVTQSSRYLVKRTGEKVFLECVQDMDHENMFWYRQDPGLGLRLIYFSYDVKMKEKGDIPEGYSVSREKKERFSLILESASTNQTSMYLCASSGTSGGTQYFGPGTRLTVL.

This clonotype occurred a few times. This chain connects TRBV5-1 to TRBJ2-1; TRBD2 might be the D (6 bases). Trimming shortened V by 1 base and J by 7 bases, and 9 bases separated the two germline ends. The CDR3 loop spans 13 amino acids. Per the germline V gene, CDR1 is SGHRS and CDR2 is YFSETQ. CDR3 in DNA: TGCGCCAGCAGCTTGTACGGGGGTAATGAGCAGTTCTTC. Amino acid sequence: CASSLYGGNEQFF.